This is a list of T cell receptor beta chains from one sample in a study of blood T cells in healthy people across ages. TCRdb reprocessed the 5' RACE reads via MiXCR and lists one record per CDR3 protein. The sample has around 970,000 distinct CDR3 sequences, 45% to 60% seen once. Sequencing was done on a sample of blood. The source is a woman aged 55-70 years in good health. The CDR3 runs from the conserved cysteine through the conserved F or W. D genes are given only for firm matches. Expanded clones are given a class, and other clones once, few, many or no size at all.

V gene: TRBV3-1
J gene: TRBJ2-5
clone size: once
D gene: .
CDR3 DNA: TGTGCCAGCAGCCAAGCGGATGGTACCCAGTACTTC
CDR3 protein: CASSQADGTQYF

V gene: TRBV7-2
J gene: TRBJ2-7
clone size: few
D gene: .
CDR3 DNA: TGTGCCAGCAGCTTGAAACAGGGGACTACTTACGAGCAGTACTTC
CDR3 protein: CASSLKQGTTYEQYF

V gene: TRBV12-3/TRBV12-4
J gene: TRBJ2-7
clone size: .
D gene: .
CDR3 DNA: TGTGCCAGCAGCCCAAGTGTGGGGGCGACCTACGAGCAGTACTTC
CDR3 protein: CASSPSVGATYEQYF

V gene: TRBV7-8
J gene: TRBJ2-3
clone size: .
D gene: .
CDR3 DNA: TGTGCCAGCAGCTTAGAGCTCGGCGGGACGAACACAGATACGCAGTATTTT
CDR3 protein: CASSLELGGTNTDTQYF

V gene: TRBV9
J gene: TRBJ2-7
clone size: .
D gene: .
CDR3 DNA: TGTGCCAGCAGCCCCCCGGGACTCTCAAAGCAGTACTTC
CDR3 protein: CASSPPGLSKQYF

V gene: TRBV7-2
J gene: TRBJ2-5
clone size: .
D gene: .
CDR3 DNA: TGTGCCAGCAGCTCCCCCCCTCGAGAGACCCAGTACTTC
CDR3 protein: CASSSPPRETQYF

V gene: TRBV2
J gene: TRBJ1-5
clone size: .
D gene: .
CDR3 DNA: TGTGCCAGCACCGCGACGCTGCGTAGCAATCAGCCCCAGCATTTT
CDR3 protein: CASTATLRSNQPQHF

V gene: TRBV9
J gene: TRBJ2-7
clone size: .
D gene: TRBD2
CDR3 DNA: TGTGCCAGCAGCGTAGCCTGGACTAGTGTTGACCGAAAAGAGAGCCAGTACTTC
CDR3 protein: CASSVAWTSVDRKESQYF

V gene: TRBV11-2
J gene: TRBJ2-3
clone size: .
D gene: .
CDR3 DNA: TGTGTCAGCAGCTTAATTCCGGGAGAGGTTGATACGCAGTATTTT
CDR3 protein: CVSSLIPGEVDTQYF

V gene: TRBV6-5
J gene: TRBJ1-5
clone size: .
D gene: TRBD1
CDR3 DNA: TGTGCCAGCAATAGGGACAGGAGTGTTAATCAGCCCCAGCATTTT
CDR3 protein: CASNRDRSVNQPQHF

V gene: TRBV4-2
J gene: TRBJ2-1
clone size: .
D gene: TRBD2
CDR3 DNA: TGTGCCAGCAGCCAGGTGACTAGCGGTTACAATGAGCGGTTCTTC
CDR3 protein: CASSQVTSGYNERFF

V gene: TRBV6-5
J gene: TRBJ1-2
clone size: .
D gene: .
CDR3 DNA: TGTGCCAGCGCCCCCGTCGGTGATAACTATGGCTACACCTTC
CDR3 protein: CASAPVGDNYGYTF

V gene: TRBV27
J gene: TRBJ2-1
clone size: .
D gene: TRBD2
CDR3 DNA: TGTGCCAGCAGCCCGGGGTCAATGGGACTAGTCTCCAATGAGCAGTTCTTC
CDR3 protein: CASSPGSMGLVSNEQFF

V gene: TRBV27
J gene: TRBJ2-5
clone size: .
D gene: .
CDR3 DNA: TGTGCCAGCACCCTACAGCAGGATGAGTACTTC
CDR3 protein: CASTLQQDEYF

V gene: TRBV12-3/TRBV12-4
J gene: TRBJ2-7
clone size: few
D gene: .
CDR3 DNA: TGTGCCAGCAGTTTACACAGTCTGAACGAGCAGTACTTC
CDR3 protein: CASSLHSLNEQYF

V gene: TRBV4-3
J gene: TRBJ2-7
clone size: few
D gene: TRBD2
CDR3 DNA: TGCGCCAGCAGCCAAGACGCGGGAGGCGAGCAGTACTTC
CDR3 protein: CASSQDAGGEQYF

V gene: TRBV5-1
J gene: TRBJ2-1
clone size: .
D gene: TRBD1
CDR3 DNA: TGCGCCAGCAGACGACAGGGGGAGGACAATGAGCAGTTCTTC
CDR3 protein: CASRRQGEDNEQFF

V gene: TRBV7-2
J gene: TRBJ2-5
clone size: .
D gene: .
CDR3 DNA: TGTGCCAGCAGCTTAGCGGGTTGGGGAGGACGGCAAGAGACCCAGTACTTC
CDR3 protein: CASSLAGWGGRQETQYF

V gene: TRBV3-1
J gene: TRBJ2-7
clone size: .
D gene: .
CDR3 DNA: TGTGCCAGCAGCCAATTTCGGGGCTACGAGCAGTACTTC
CDR3 protein: CASSQFRGYEQYF

V gene: TRBV7-9
J gene: TRBJ1-2
clone size: .
D gene: .
CDR3 DNA: TGTGCCAGCAGCTTTTTCCCCCATGGACAGCGAAAAGTTAACTATGGCTACACCTTC
CDR3 protein: CASSFFPHGQRKVNYGYTF

V gene: TRBV3-1
J gene: TRBJ2-4
clone size: few
D gene: .
CDR3 DNA: TGTGCCAGCTCGGGCGGGACAGACATTCAGTACTTC
CDR3 protein: CASSGGTDIQYF

V gene: TRBV10-2
J gene: TRBJ2-1
clone size: many
D gene: TRBD2
CDR3 DNA: TGCGCCAGCAGTCCCGGACTAGCGGGAGGCCCCGGGTTTTACAATGAGCAGTTCTTC
CDR3 protein: CASSPGLAGGPGFYNEQFF

V gene: TRBV18
J gene: TRBJ2-3
clone size: .
D gene: .
CDR3 DNA: TGTGCCAGCTCACCACCCTGGGAGCGGAATGGAGATACGCAGTATTTT
CDR3 protein: CASSPPWERNGDTQYF

V gene: TRBV9
J gene: TRBJ2-7
clone size: .
D gene: .
CDR3 DNA: TGTGCCAGCAGCGAACATCAGGACAGCTACGAGCAGTACTTC
CDR3 protein: CASSEHQDSYEQYF

V gene: TRBV28
J gene: TRBJ2-1
clone size: .
D gene: TRBD2
CDR3 DNA: TGTGCCAGCAGTAGCGGGGGGGAACACAATGAGCAGTTCTTC
CDR3 protein: CASSSGGEHNEQFF

V gene: TRBV5-1
J gene: TRBJ2-1
clone size: .
D gene: .
CDR3 DNA: TGCGCCAGCCTACTAATGACGGGAGAGGGGGGGAGAGGTGAGCAGTTCTTC
CDR3 protein: CASLLMTGEGGRGEQFF

V gene: TRBV4-3
J gene: TRBJ2-7
clone size: few
D gene: TRBD2
CDR3 DNA: TGCGCCAGCAGCCAAGACCCGGGGGGGGTCGAGCAGTACTTC
CDR3 protein: CASSQDPGGVEQYF

V gene: TRBV20-1
J gene: TRBJ2-7
clone size: .
D gene: .
CDR3 DNA: TGCAGTGTCGCCTTAGGGTTCGGCGAGCAGTACTTC
CDR3 protein: CSVALGFGEQYF

V gene: TRBV6-5
J gene: TRBJ2-5
clone size: .
D gene: .
CDR3 DNA: TGTGCCAGCAGTGTCGGAAGGGGCCAGTACTTC
CDR3 protein: CASSVGRGQYF

V gene: TRBV5-5
J gene: TRBJ1-5
clone size: many
D gene: .
CDR3 DNA: TGTGCCAGCAGCTTTTCGGTGCCAAATCAGCCCCAGCATTTT
CDR3 protein: CASSFSVPNQPQHF

V gene: TRBV9
J gene: TRBJ2-7
clone size: .
D gene: TRBD2
CDR3 DNA: TGTGCCAGCAGCGCCACTAGCGGGAGGGCCTACGAGCAGTACTTC
CDR3 protein: CASSATSGRAYEQYF

V gene: TRBV15
J gene: TRBJ2-7
clone size: .
D gene: TRBD1
CDR3 DNA: TGTGCCACCAGCAGTGGGGGGGGACAGGGAACAGTCGAGCAGTACTTC
CDR3 protein: CATSSGGGQGTVEQYF

V gene: TRBV6-5
J gene: TRBJ2-1
clone size: .
D gene: .
CDR3 DNA: TGTGCCAGCAGTTCTGGGACGGAGAATGAGCAGTTCTTC
CDR3 protein: CASSSGTENEQFF

V gene: TRBV27
J gene: TRBJ1-2
clone size: .
D gene: .
CDR3 DNA: TGTGCCAGCAGTTTCTCCAGGAACTATGGCTACACCTTC
CDR3 protein: CASSFSRNYGYTF

V gene: TRBV12-3/TRBV12-4
J gene: TRBJ2-4
clone size: .
D gene: .
CDR3 DNA: TGTGCCAGCAGCCCAGCTTGGGAGCAGTACTTC
CDR3 protein: CASSPAWEQYF

V gene: TRBV6-2/TRBV6-3
J gene: TRBJ1-1
clone size: .
D gene: .
CDR3 DNA: TGTGCCGCACATAAGGGTAGGACCTCGAGGGACACTGAAGCTTTCTTT
CDR3 protein: CAAHKGRTSRDTEAFF

V gene: TRBV28
J gene: TRBJ1-2
clone size: .
D gene: .
CDR3 DNA: TGTGCCAGCAGTCCTATGCGGGGTGTCTATGGCTACACCTTC
CDR3 protein: CASSPMRGVYGYTF

V gene: TRBV3-1
J gene: TRBJ2-5
clone size: .
D gene: .
CDR3 DNA: TGTGCCAGCATGAGGTCCGAGGGAGAGACCCAGTACTTC
CDR3 protein: CASMRSEGETQYF

V gene: TRBV9
J gene: TRBJ2-3
clone size: .
D gene: TRBD2
CDR3 DNA: TGTGCCAGCAGTGCTAGGGGGACTAGCGTAGATACGCAGTATTTT
CDR3 protein: CASSARGTSVDTQYF

V gene: TRBV2
J gene: TRBJ2-7
clone size: few
D gene: TRBD2
CDR3 DNA: TGTGCCAGCAGTTGGACTAGCGCCGAGCAGTACTTC
CDR3 protein: CASSWTSAEQYF

V gene: TRBV29-1
J gene: TRBJ2-7
clone size: many
D gene: TRBD2
CDR3 DNA: TGCAGCGTTGAGACTAGCGGGGAACAATACGAGCAGTACTTC
CDR3 protein: CSVETSGEQYEQYF

V gene: TRBV7-2
J gene: TRBJ2-7
clone size: .
D gene: .
CDR3 DNA: TGTGCCAGCAGCTTAGCGATGAAGGGAAAAAGAACCTACGAGCAGTACTTC
CDR3 protein: CASSLAMKGKRTYEQYF

V gene: TRBV28
J gene: TRBJ2-5
clone size: .
D gene: TRBD1
CDR3 DNA: TGTGCCAGCAGACTTCGACAGGGAAAAGAGACCCAGTACTTC
CDR3 protein: CASRLRQGKETQYF

V gene: TRBV11-2
J gene: TRBJ1-1
clone size: few
D gene: .
CDR3 DNA: TGTGCCAGCAGCCCCCCGATGGCGGGGGATCGGCCAAAAGCTTTCTTT
CDR3 protein: CASSPPMAGDRPKAFF

V gene: TRBV6-1
J gene: TRBJ2-3
clone size: .
D gene: .
CDR3 DNA: TGTGCCAGCAGTGATTCATCGGGATCCCGAGACAGGCCTAGCACAGATACGCAGTATTTT
CDR3 protein: CASSDSSGSRDRPSTDTQYF

V gene: TRBV3-1
J gene: TRBJ2-7
clone size: many
D gene: .
CDR3 DNA: TGTGCCAGCAGCCATTCGTCTAAGAAGTACTTC
CDR3 protein: CASSHSSKKYF

V gene: TRBV7-7
J gene: TRBJ2-1
clone size: .
D gene: .
CDR3 DNA: TGTGCCAGCAGCTCCCACGGATACAATGAGCAGTTCTTC
CDR3 protein: CASSSHGYNEQFF

V gene: TRBV7-7
J gene: TRBJ2-3
clone size: .
D gene: TRBD1
CDR3 DNA: TGTGCCAGCAGCAGGACAGGCCTTACTACAGATACGCAGTATTTT
CDR3 protein: CASSRTGLTTDTQYF

V gene: TRBV21-1
J gene: TRBJ2-7
clone size: .
D gene: .
CDR3 DNA: TGTGCCAGCAGCAAAGCAAAGAGCACCGAGCAGTACTTC
CDR3 protein: CASSKAKSTEQYF

V gene: TRBV28
J gene: TRBJ2-7
clone size: .
D gene: .
CDR3 DNA: TGTGCCACCGGTGCGGACGAGCAGTACTTC
CDR3 protein: CATGADEQYF

V gene: TRBV28
J gene: TRBJ2-5
clone size: .
D gene: .
CDR3 DNA: TGTGCCAGCGGCTTCATCTGGGAGACCCAGTACTTC
CDR3 protein: CASGFIWETQYF

V gene: TRBV2
J gene: TRBJ2-7
clone size: once
D gene: TRBD2
CDR3 DNA: TGTGCCAGCAAGAGGAGGGAGGGCCCCTACGAGCAGTACTTC
CDR3 protein: CASKRREGPYEQYF

V gene: TRBV29-1
J gene: TRBJ2-3
clone size: few
D gene: TRBD2
CDR3 DNA: TGCAGCGTTGTATTGGGACTAGCGGGAGCGACGTCTGCGCAGTATTTT
CDR3 protein: CSVVLGLAGATSAQYF

V gene: TRBV7-9
J gene: TRBJ2-3
clone size: .
D gene: .
CDR3 DNA: TGTGCCTGCAGCTTAGCCCCCACCATTGGGGGCACAGATACGCAGTATTTT
CDR3 protein: CACSLAPTIGGTDTQYF